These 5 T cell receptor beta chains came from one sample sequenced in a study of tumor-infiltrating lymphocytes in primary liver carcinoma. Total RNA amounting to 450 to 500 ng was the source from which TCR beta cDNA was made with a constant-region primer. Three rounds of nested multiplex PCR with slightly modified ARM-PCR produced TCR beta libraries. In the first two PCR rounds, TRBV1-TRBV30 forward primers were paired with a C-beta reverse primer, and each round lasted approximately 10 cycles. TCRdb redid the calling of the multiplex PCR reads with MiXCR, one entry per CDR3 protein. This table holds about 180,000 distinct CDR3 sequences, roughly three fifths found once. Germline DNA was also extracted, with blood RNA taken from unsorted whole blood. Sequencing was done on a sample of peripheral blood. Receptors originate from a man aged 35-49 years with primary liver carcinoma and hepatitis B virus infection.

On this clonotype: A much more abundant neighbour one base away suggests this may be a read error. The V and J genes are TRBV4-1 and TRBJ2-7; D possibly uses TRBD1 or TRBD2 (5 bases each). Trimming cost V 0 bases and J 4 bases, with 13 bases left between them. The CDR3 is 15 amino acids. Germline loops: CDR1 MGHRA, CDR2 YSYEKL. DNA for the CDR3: TGCGCCAGCAGCCAAGACTGGGGACGATTTTACGAGCAGTACTTC. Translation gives CASSQDWGRFYEQYF.

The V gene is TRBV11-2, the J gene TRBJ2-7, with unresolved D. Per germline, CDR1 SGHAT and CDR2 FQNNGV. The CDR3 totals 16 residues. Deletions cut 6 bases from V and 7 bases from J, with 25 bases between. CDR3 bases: TGTGCCAGCAGTCATGGGGTGGGTTCTGCAGTATGGGAGCAGTACTTC. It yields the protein CASSHGVGSAVWEQYF.

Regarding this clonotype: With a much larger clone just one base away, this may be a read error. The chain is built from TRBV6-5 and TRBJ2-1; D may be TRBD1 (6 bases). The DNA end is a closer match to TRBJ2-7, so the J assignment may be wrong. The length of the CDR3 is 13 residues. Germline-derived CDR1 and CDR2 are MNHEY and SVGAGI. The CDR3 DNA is TGTGCCAGCAGCCCAACAGGGAACAATGAGCAGTACTTC. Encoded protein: CASSPTGNNEQYF.

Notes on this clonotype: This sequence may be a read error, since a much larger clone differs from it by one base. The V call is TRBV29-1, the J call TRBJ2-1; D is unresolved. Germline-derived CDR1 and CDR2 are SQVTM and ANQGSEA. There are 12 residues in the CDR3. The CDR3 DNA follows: TGCAGCCTTGATACTGGATACAATGAGCAGTTCTTC. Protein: CSLDTGYNEQFF.

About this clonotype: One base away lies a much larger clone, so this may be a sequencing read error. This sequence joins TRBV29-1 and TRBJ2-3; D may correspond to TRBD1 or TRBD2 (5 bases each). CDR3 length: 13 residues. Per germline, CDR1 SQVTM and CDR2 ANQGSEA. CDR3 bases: TGCAGCGTTGGGGGGATCGGCACAGATGCGCAGTATTTT. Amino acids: CSVGGIGTDAQYF.